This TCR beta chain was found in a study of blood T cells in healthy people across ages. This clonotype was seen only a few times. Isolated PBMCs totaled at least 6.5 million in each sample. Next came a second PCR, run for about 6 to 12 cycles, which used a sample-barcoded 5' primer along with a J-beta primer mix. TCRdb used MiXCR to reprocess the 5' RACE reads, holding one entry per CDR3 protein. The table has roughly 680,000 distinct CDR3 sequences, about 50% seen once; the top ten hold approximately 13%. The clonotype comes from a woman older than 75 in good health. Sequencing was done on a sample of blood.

The CDR3 nucleotides are TGCGCCAGCAGATCCGGACTAGCGGAAAGCACAGATACGCAGTATTTT. It encodes CASRSGLAESTDTQYF. This chain links TRBV5-1 with TRBJ2-3, with 10 bases that match TRBD2. The germline V gene encodes CDR1 SGHRS and CDR2 YFSETQ. J gave up 0 bases and V 5 bases, and 6 bases lay outside the gene matches. The CDR3 has 16 residues.